This T cell receptor (beta chain) was profiled in a study of blood T cell repertoires in COVID-19. It was during active infection that Seattle patients were enrolled and then longitudinally followed. Authors' methods: From reference gene primer amplification, estimates of nucleated cell counts were derived. Assay: immunoSEQ multiplex PCR; the TCRdb copy retains only in-frame clones and omits some. V and J calls and clone size are those listed in that table; D and trimming were worked out from the DNA. The repertoire includes approximately 300,000 clones, around 90% of them detected once, and roughly 7% sits in the top ten. This CDR3 has 16 residues. Trimming removed 0 bases from V and 0 bases from J; junction bases left unmatched: 6. Germline CDR1 and CDR2: SGHDT and YYEEEE.

The sequenced sample consisted of peripheral blood. The chain recombines TRBV5-6 with TRBJ2-7; 7 bases agree with TRBD1. The source of this sequence is a woman aged 25 to 39 with COVID-19, enrolled during active disease. This CDR3 reads CASSLAWAGGSYEQYF. The CDR3 DNA reads as TGTGCCAGCAGCTTGGCTTGGGCAGGGGGCTCCTACGAGCAGTACTTC.